This T cell receptor (beta chain) was profiled in a study of T cells in Graves' hyperthyroidism and ophthalmopathy. Overall study results and limits: Ophthalmopathy stood apart from stable hyperthyroidism in a 13 V-J model.

This clonotype appeared a few times. What it binds is not known. Diagnoses used clinical symptoms, serum thyroxine and TRAb, thyroid ultrasound and orbital computed tomography. The TCR beta CDR3 regions underwent amplification using RNA transcripts as the source. The HTBI primer set served for first-round RT-PCR of the TCR CDR3. TCRdb redid the calling of the multiplex PCR reads with MiXCR, one entry per CDR3 protein. The sample consists of 540,000 or so distinct CDR3 sequences, 35% to 55% of them appearing once. CDR3 size: 15 residues. Germline V gene lookup returns CDR1 SGHRS and CDR2 YFSETQ. V lost 3 bases to trimming and J lost 2 bases, with 13 bases between them.

This receptor was identified in an adult woman with Graves' disease, either hyperthyroidism or ophthalmopathy (not recorded which). Sequencing was performed on peripheral blood or thyroid tissue (not recorded which). The V and J genes are TRBV5-1 and TRBJ2-3; perhaps TRBD1 as D (5 bases). Written as DNA, the CDR3 is TGCGCCAGCAGCTCCCCCGACAGAATCACAGATACGCAGTATTTT. Translated, it gives CASSSPDRITDTQYF.